A selection of T cell receptor beta chains follows, all from one sample in a study of T-cell reconstitution after alpha-beta-depleted transplantation in children. TCRdb itself ran the PCR reads through MiXCR, one entry per CDR3 protein. The data hold more than 250,000 distinct CDR3 sequences, with more than 8% observed a single time. The sample consisted of PBMCs from the stem cell graft donor, taken from the stem cell graft. These receptors came from a human donor who donated a stem cell graft to a child with SCID. Both conserved end residues are part of each CDR3. A D gene is named only where the DNA matches it firmly. Clone size is not always given. Where it is, it says once, few, many or a class for expanded clones.

J	size	V	D	CDR3	DNA
TRBJ1-6	NA	TRBV11-2	NA	CASSLGPTPLHF	TGTGCCAGCAGCCTAGGACCCACACCCCTCCACTTT
TRBJ2-7	few	TRBV20-1	NA	CSARTSRGVLEQYF	TGCAGTGCTAGAACTTCTAGGGGGGTTTTAGAGCAGTACTTC
TRBJ2-5	NA	TRBV5-1	TRBD1	CASSWTGGEETQYF	TGCGCCAGCAGCTGGACAGGGGGCGAGGAGACCCAGTACTTC
TRBJ2-3	NA	TRBV20-1	NA	CSARGQGDTQYF	TGCAGTGCTAGAGGGCAGGGCGATACGCAGTATTTT
TRBJ2-1	many	TRBV20-1	TRBD2	CSAAPLAGASQYNEQFF	TGCAGTGCAGCCCCCTTAGCGGGGGCCTCCCAGTACAATGAGCAGTTCTTC
TRBJ2-3	few	TRBV10-3	TRBD1	CAISERDRGMGF	TGTGCCATCAGTGAACGAGACAGGGGTATGGGGTTT
TRBJ1-1	few	TRBV10-2	NA	CASSGLDMNTEAFF	TGCGCCAGCAGTGGCCTAGATATGAACACTGAAGCTTTCTTT
TRBJ2-2	few	TRBV7-2	NA	CASRRRGEELFF	TGTGCCAGCAGGCGTCGGGGTGAGGAGCTGTTTTTT
TRBJ1-1	few	TRBV4-1	NA	CASSQGYEAFF	TGCGCCAGCAGCCAAGGTTATGAAGCTTTCTTT
TRBJ2-5	few	TRBV20-1	NA	CSAPTPGAQETQYF	TGCAGTGCCCCCACCCCTGGGGCCCAGGAGACCCAGTACTTC
TRBJ2-3	NA	TRBV2	TRBD1	CASLTGSTDTQYF	TGTGCCAGCCTGACAGGGAGCACAGATACGCAGTATTTT
TRBJ2-3	NA	TRBV10-3	NA	CAISESKADTQYF	TGTGCCATCAGTGAGTCGAAGGCGGATACGCAGTATTTT
TRBJ2-1	few	TRBV20-1	NA	CSGRPRGTSYNEQFF	TGCAGTGGTCGGCCCCGGGGGACCTCCTACAATGAGCAGTTCTTC
TRBJ2-3	many	TRBV10-2	NA	CASSVSLLTDTQYF	TGCGCCAGCAGTGTTAGCCTACTCACAGATACGCAGTATTTT
TRBJ2-2	few	TRBV10-3	NA	CAIGTNTGELFF	TGTGCCATCGGGACCAACACCGGGGAGCTGTTTTTT
TRBJ2-7	NA	TRBV5-6	TRBD1	CASSFLLTGYPYEQYF	TGTGCCAGCAGCTTCTTATTGACAGGGTACCCCTACGAGCAGTACTTC
TRBJ2-7	NA	TRBV10-3	TRBD1	CAISFGQDSYEQYF	TGTGCCATCAGTTTTGGACAGGATTCCTACGAGCAGTACTTC